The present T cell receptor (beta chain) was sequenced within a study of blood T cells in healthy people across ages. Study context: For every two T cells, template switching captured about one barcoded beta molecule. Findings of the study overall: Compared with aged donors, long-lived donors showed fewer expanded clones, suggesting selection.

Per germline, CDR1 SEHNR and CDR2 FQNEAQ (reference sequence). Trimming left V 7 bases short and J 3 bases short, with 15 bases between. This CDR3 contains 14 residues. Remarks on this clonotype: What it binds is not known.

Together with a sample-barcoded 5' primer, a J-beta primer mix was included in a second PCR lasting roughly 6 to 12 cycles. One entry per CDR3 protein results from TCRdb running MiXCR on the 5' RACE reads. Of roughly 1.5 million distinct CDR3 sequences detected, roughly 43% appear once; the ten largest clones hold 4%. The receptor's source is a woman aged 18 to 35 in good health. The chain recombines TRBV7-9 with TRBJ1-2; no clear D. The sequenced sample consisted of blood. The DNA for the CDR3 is TGTGCCAGCACTCCGGGCCGGGCAGACTATGGCTACACCTTC. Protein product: CASTPGRADYGYTF.